This T cell receptor (beta chain) was documented in a study of blood T cells in healthy people across ages. Alongside a J-beta primer mix, a sample-barcoded 5' primer served in a second PCR lasting roughly 7 to 11 cycles. Each cDNA molecule was tagged by a template-switch adaptor with 12 random nucleotides. MiXCR, applied by TCRdb to the 5' RACE reads, yields one record per CDR3 protein. The table records around 2 million distinct CDR3 sequences, roughly two fifths of them present only once. Germline V gene data show CDR1 as SGDLS and CDR2 as YYNGEE. V gave up 4 bases and J gave up 9 bases, with 22 bases separating them. CDR3 length equals 15 residues. Comment on this clonotype: What it binds is unknown.

General study points: The study found more naive CD4+ cells and higher diversity in long-lived than aged donors. Any conclusive comparison of naive versus antigen-experienced cells was prevented by using unsorted PBMCs.

The genes are TRBV9 and TRBJ2-5; the D gene is possibly TRBD2 (5 bases). The sample taken for sequencing was blood. This clonotype was obtained from a human donor in good health. CDR3 amino acids: CASSQAATQPGAQYF. The CDR3 nucleotides read TGTGCCAGCAGCCAAGCGGCGACGCAACCAGGAGCCCAGTACTTC.